These 19 T cell receptor beta chains were sequenced from one sample in a study of CD8+CD57+ T cells in acquired aplastic anemia. Genomic DNA served as template for TCR beta VDJ and CDR3 profiling. MiXCR, run by TCRdb on the reads, gives a single entry per CDR3 protein. The table has 110,000 or so distinct CDR3 sequences, around half seen once. The sequenced sample was sorted CD4+, CD8+, or CD8+CD57+ T cells (not recorded which) from PBMCs. These receptor sequences come from a human donor in good health, serving as a control.

The table lists this clonotype with many counts. V gene TRBV27 combines with J gene TRBJ1-2, with 7 nucleotides matching TRBD1. Losses at the gene ends were 5 bases for V and 5 bases for J; bases not matched to a gene: 8. Germline CDR1 MNHEY, CDR2 SMNVEV (reference sequence). The CDR3 is 14 residues long. The CDR3 protein is CASSQFAGGYGYTF. CDR3 bases: TGTGCCAGCAGTCAATTCGCAGGGGGATATGGCTACACCTTC.

This clonotype was picked up many times. The chain couples TRBV19 to TRBJ2-7, with D possibly matching TRBD2 (5 bases). CDR3 length: 12 residues. The germline V gene encodes CDR1 LNHDA and CDR2 SQIVND (reference sequence). The V and J ends lost 3 bases and 5 bases respectively, with 8 bases between them. CDR3 protein: CASSMSGNEQYF. In nucleotides, the CDR3 is TGTGCCAGTAGTATGTCCGGGAACGAGCAGTACTTC. Variable domain in full (rest from reference TRBV19 and TRBJ2-7): DGGITQSPKYLFRKEGQNVTLSCEQNLNHDAMYWYRQDPGQGLRLIYYSQIVNDFQKGDIAEGYSVSREKKESFPLTVTSAQKNPTAFYLCASSMSGNEQYFGPGTRLTVT.

The chain uses TRBV20-1 and TRBJ2-1, with 14 bases matching TRBD2. Germline CDR1 reads DFQATT; CDR2 reads SNEGSKA (reference sequence). Trimming removed 5 bases from V and 8 bases from J; junction bases left unmatched: 14. There are 17 residues in the CDR3. CDR3: CSARLAGGLRISDEQFF. The DNA of the CDR3 is TGCAGTGCTCGACTAGCGGGGGGGCTCCGAATTAGCGATGAGCAGTTCTTC.

This clonotype was picked up many times. This chain links TRBV7-6 with TRBJ2-7, with D perhaps matching TRBD1 or TRBD2 (5 bases each). CDR1 is SGHVS, CDR2 FNYEAQ, per germline. There are 17 residues in the CDR3. V lost 0 bases, J lost 2 bases, and 17 bases lay in between. Written as DNA, the CDR3 is TGTGCCAGCAGCTTAGCGCGTCCCGGGACCGTCCCCTACGAGCAGTACTTC. Amino acid sequence: CASSLARPGTVPYEQYF.

The chain carries TRBV10-2 and TRBJ2-2, with 9 nucleotides matching TRBD2. Trimming cost V 1 base and J 1 base; bases outside gene matches: 1. Looked up from germline, CDR1 is WSHSY and CDR2 is SAAADI. This CDR3 has 16 residues. CDR3 DNA sequence: TGCGCCAGCAGTGAGTGGACTAGCGTGAACACCGGGGAGCTGTTTTTT. It yields the protein CASSEWTSVNTGELFF.

This clonotype was seen at least ten times. The chain combines TRBV15 with TRBJ2-7; the D gene is possibly TRBD1 (5 bases). Trimming cost V 3 bases and J 0 bases, with 15 bases left between them. CDR3 length: 16 residues. Germline-derived CDR1 and CDR2 are LNHNV and YYDKDF (reference sequence). CDR3 DNA sequence: TGTGCCACCAGCAGGCGTATGGGGCAGAACTCCTACGAGCAGTACTTC. This gives the protein CATSRRMGQNSYEQYF.

This chain links TRBV19 with TRBJ2-3, with a possible D match to TRBD2 (6 bases). The CDR3 consists of 14 residues. V lost 2 bases to trimming and J lost 2 bases, with 8 bases between them. Germline CDR1 reads LNHDA; CDR2 reads SQIVND (reference sequence). The CDR3 is CASSILDYTDTQYF. CDR3 DNA: TGTGCCAGTAGTATATTGGACTACACAGATACGCAGTATTTT.

At least ten counts were recorded for this clonotype. The rearrangement uses TRBV5-4 and TRBJ2-4, with 7 bases identical to TRBD1. CDR1 and CDR2 (germline): SGHNT, YYREEE (reference sequence). The CDR3 extends over 16 amino acids. V trimming: 0 bases; J trimming: 8 bases; junction bases outside the gene matches: 11. The CDR3 coding sequence is TGTGCCAGCAGCTTGGTAGGGGGCACCGCTTTCCACATTCAGTACTTC. It yields the protein CASSLVGGTAFHIQYF.

The chain is built from TRBV25-1 and TRBJ2-1; 8 nucleotides align to TRBD2. Germline lookup yields CDR1 MGHDK and CDR2 SYGVNS. V was pared by 8 bases and J by 2 bases, with 11 bases of the junction left unmatched. The CDR3 contains 16 residues. The CDR3 loop is CASGTGAGGTYNEQFF. CDR3 nucleotide sequence: TGTGCCAGCGGAACCGGGGCGGGGGGCACCTACAATGAGCAGTTCTTC.

As to this clonotype: Since the CDR3 does not end with the conserved phenylalanine or tryptophan, this likely comes from a read error. The limits of the CDR3 on the DNA are not certain, so only TCRdb's listed CDR3 is given. CDR3: CSAIDGGGGERFL. V usage is TRBV29-1 and J usage is TRBJ2-1; TRBD2 is the table's D call and was not checked against the DNA. With termini counted, the CDR3 has 13 amino acids. Per the germline V gene, CDR1 is SQVTM and CDR2 is ANQGSEA.

The J gene is TRBJ2-3, the V gene TRBV15, with TRBD2 identical over 10 bases. The CDR3 covers 15 residues. J lost 6 bases, V lost 0 bases, and 3 bases had no gene match. Germline V lookup: CDR1 LNHNV, CDR2 YYDKDF (reference sequence). CDR3 nucleotides: TGTGCCACCAGCAGAGAAGCGGGGGGGCGGGATACGCAGTATTTT. Its protein product is CATSREAGGRDTQYF.

The chain is built from TRBV19 and TRBJ1-1; D is unclear. In germline, CDR1 is LNHDA, CDR2 SQIVND (reference sequence). Trimming took 2 bases from V and 8 from J, leaving 12 bases between them. This CDR3 has 13 amino acids. The CDR3 DNA sequence: TGTGCCAGTAGTATACCCGTCTCTGGGGAAGCTTTCTTT. Protein product: CASSIPVSGEAFF.

This clonotype was counted many times. The V gene is TRBV5-1, the J gene TRBJ1-2, with 8 bases lining up with TRBD1. Germline V gene sequence: CDR1 SGHRS, CDR2 YFSETQ. CDR3 length equals 16 residues. V lost 3 bases, J lost 4 bases, and 11 bases stayed unmatched. CDR3 DNA sequence: TGCGCCAGCAGCTCGCTTCAAGGGGACAGGCGCTATGGCTACACCTTC. Protein sequence: CASSSLQGDRRYGYTF.

This clonotype appeared many times. This CDR3 reads CASSRIGGTEAFF. The CDR3 bases are TGTGCCAGCAGCCGCATAGGGGGCACTGAAGCTTTCTTT. The chain employs TRBV7-2 and TRBJ1-1; TRBD1 might be the D (6 bases). V lost 5 bases to trimming and J lost 4 bases, with 11 bases between them. The CDR3 runs 13 residues. The V gene's germline CDR1 is SGHTA and CDR2 FQGNSA.

V gene TRBV11-1 combines with J gene TRBJ2-3, with D perhaps TRBD2 (8 bases). The V and J ends lost 4 bases and 0 bases respectively, with 14 bases between them. This CDR3 spans 16 amino acids. Germline V gene data show CDR1 as SGHAT and CDR2 as FQDESV (reference sequence). CDR3 in DNA: TGTGCCAGCAGCTCGGGAGGGGGCCTCAGCACAGATACGCAGTATTTT. It encodes CASSSGGGLSTDTQYF.

The V gene is TRBV10-3, the J gene TRBJ1-2, with 9 bases matching TRBD1. The CDR3 runs to 14 residues. Unmatched junction bases numbered 10, after V lost 11 bases and J lost 3 bases. Germline CDR1 and CDR2: ENHRY and SYGVKD. Here the CDR3 reads CAPPNRDRDYGYTF. CDR3 bases: TGTGCCCCCCCCAACCGGGACAGGGACTATGGCTACACCTTC.

This clonotype has only a few counts. The V call is TRBV4-2, the J call TRBJ2-3, with D uncertain. The CDR3 has 16 residues. Trimming left V 6 bases short and J 0 bases short, with 16 bases between. The germline V gene has CDR1 LGHNA and CDR2 YNFKEQ. The CDR3 region has the DNA TGTGCCAGCAGACCCGACGCCAGTACTAGCACAGATACGCAGTATTTT. Translating gives CASRPDASTSTDTQYF.

This clonotype turned up a few times. V gene TRBV19 combines with J gene TRBJ2-7, with TRBD2 matching over 15 bases. V shed 6 bases, J shed 3 bases, and the junction held 3 bases outside the gene matches. CDR1 is LNHDA and CDR2 is SQIVND in the germline V gene (reference sequence). CDR3 length equals 15 residues. In DNA form, the CDR3 reads TGTGCCAGTAGCCGGACTAGCGGGAGGGACTACGAGCAGTACTTC. Encoded protein: CASSRTSGRDYEQYF.

This clonotype was picked up many times. V is TRBV4-3 and J is TRBJ1-1; 8 bases map to TRBD1. The CDR3 extends over 14 amino acids. Unmatched junction bases numbered 5, after V lost 5 bases and J lost 3 bases. Germline V gene data show CDR1 as LGHNA and CDR2 as YSLEER. The CDR3 region is CASSFETGDTEAFF. The CDR3 region has the DNA TGCGCCAGCAGCTTCGAGACAGGGGACACTGAAGCTTTCTTT.